This T cell receptor (beta chain) was observed in a study of T cell responses to AZD1222 COVID-19 vaccine. Study findings and constraints: After two AZD1222 doses, spike-specific TCR breadth and depth rose versus day 0. Only five or six AZD1222 recipients tested seropositive at baseline.

Profiling relied on immunoSEQ multiplex PCR, and the TCRdb table lists in-frame clones only, not all of them. Of about 140,000 clones listed, about nine tenths were seen once; the top ten hold under 2%. About this clone: Its antigen is unknown.

Germline CDR1 and CDR2: LGHDT and YNNKEL (reference sequence). Unmatched junction bases numbered 9, after V lost 0 bases and J lost 5 bases. The CDR3 runs 17 residues. The J gene is TRBJ2-1, the V gene TRBV3-1 (or the pseudogene TRBV3-2), with 8 bases aligning to TRBD2. This receptor was identified in an adult who received the AZD1222 COVID-19 vaccine. The source material was peripheral blood, sampled 28 days after the second AZD1222 dose. For the CDR3, the DNA is TGTGCCAGCAGCCAAGATAAGGTGGTAGCGGGGAACAATGAGCAGTTCTTC. Residues: CASSQDKVVAGNNEQFF.